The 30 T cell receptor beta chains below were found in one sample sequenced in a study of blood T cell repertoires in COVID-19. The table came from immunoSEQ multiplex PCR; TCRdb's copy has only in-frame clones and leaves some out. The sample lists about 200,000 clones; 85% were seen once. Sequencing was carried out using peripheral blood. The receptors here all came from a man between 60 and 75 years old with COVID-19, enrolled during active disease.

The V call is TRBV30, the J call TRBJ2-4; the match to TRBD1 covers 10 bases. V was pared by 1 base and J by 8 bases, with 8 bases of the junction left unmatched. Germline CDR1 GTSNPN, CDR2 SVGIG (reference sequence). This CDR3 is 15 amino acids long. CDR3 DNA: TGTGCCTGGAGTGAGATTAGGACAGGGGGATACATTCAGTACTTC. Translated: CAWSEIRTGGYIQYF.

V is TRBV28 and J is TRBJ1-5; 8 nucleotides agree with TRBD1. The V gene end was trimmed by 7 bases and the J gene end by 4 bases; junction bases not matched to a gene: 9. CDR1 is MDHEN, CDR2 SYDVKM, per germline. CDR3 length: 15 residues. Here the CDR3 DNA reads TGTGCCAGCATCGAACCGGGACAGGTAAATCAGCCCCAGCATTTT. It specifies CASIEPGQVNQPQHF.

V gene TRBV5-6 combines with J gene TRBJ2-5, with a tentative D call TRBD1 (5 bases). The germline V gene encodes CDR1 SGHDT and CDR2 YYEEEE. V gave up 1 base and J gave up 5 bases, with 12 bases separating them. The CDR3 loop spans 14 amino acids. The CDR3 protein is CASSLNRQLETQYF. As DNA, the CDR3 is TGTGCCAGCAGCTTGAACAGGCAGTTGGAGACCCAGTACTTC.

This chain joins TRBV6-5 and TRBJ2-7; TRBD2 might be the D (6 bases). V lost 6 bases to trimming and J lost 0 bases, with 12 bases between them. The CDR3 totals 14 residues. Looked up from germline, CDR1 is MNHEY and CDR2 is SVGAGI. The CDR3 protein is CASSPGLSSYEQYF. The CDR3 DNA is TGTGCCAGCAGCCCGGGACTGAGCTCCTACGAGCAGTACTTC.

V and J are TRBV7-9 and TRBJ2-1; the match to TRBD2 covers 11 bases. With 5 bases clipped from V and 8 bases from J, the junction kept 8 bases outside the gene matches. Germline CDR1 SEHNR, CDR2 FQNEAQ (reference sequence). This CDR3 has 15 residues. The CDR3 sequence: CASSDLAGGVDEQFF. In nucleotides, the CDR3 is TGTGCCAGCAGCGACTTAGCGGGAGGGGTCGATGAGCAGTTCTTC.

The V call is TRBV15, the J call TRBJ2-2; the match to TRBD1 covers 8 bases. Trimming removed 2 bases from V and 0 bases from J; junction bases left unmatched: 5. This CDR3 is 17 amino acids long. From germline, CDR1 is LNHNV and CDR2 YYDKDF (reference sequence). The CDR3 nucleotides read TGTGCCACCAGCAGACCTACAGGGGGACCGAACACCGGGGAGCTGTTTTTT. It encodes CATSRPTGGPNTGELFF.

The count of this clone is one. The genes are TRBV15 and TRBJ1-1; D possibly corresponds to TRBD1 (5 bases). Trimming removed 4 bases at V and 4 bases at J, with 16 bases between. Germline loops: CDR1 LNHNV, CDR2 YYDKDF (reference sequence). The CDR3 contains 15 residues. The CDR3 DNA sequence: TGTGCCACCAGCATTCAGGCTATAAGGGGCACTGAAGCTTTCTTT. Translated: CATSIQAIRGTEAFF. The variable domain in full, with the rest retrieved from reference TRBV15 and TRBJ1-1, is DAMVIQNPRYQVTQFGKPVTLSCSQTLNHNVMYWYQQKSSQAPKLLFHYYDKDFNNEADTPDNFQSRRPNTSFCFLDIRSPGLGDTAMYLCATSIQAIRGTEAFFGQGTRLTVV.

In DNA, the CDR3 is TGTGCCAGCAGTTCCCCAAGACTAGCGGGAGCCAACGGCGAGCAGTACTTC. It codes for CASSSPRLAGANGEQYF. The chain is built from TRBV28 and TRBJ2-7; 12 bases fit TRBD2. Germline CDR1 MDHEN, CDR2 SYDVKM. V lost 4 bases, J lost 6 bases, and 13 bases stayed unmatched. The length of the CDR3 is 17 residues.

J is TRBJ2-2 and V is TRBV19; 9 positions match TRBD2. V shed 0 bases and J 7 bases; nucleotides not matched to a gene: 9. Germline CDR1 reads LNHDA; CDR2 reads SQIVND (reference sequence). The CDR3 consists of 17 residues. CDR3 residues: CASSIDVSGRIGGELFF. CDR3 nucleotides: TGTGCCAGTAGTATAGATGTCAGCGGGAGGATCGGCGGGGAGCTGTTTTTT.

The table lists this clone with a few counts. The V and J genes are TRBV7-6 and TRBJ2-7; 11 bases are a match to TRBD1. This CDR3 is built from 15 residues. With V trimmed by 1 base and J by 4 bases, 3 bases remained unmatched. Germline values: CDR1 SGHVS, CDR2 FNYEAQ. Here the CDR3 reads CASSLGGQGAYEQYF. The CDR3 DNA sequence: TGTGCCAGCAGCTTAGGAGGACAGGGGGCATACGAGCAGTACTTC. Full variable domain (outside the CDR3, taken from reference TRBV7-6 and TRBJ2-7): GAGVSQSPRYKVTKRGQDVALRCDPISGHVSLYWYRQALGQGPEFLTYFNYEAQQDKSGLPNDRFSAERPEGSISTLTIQRTEQRDSAMYRCASSLGGQGAYEQYFGPGTRLTVT.

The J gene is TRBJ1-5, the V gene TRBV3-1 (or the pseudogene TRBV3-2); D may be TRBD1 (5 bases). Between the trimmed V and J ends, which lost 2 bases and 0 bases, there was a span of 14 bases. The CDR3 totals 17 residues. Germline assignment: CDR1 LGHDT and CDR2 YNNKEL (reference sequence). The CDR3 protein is CASSQTLTVDSNQPQHF. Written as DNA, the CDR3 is TGTGCCAGCAGCCAAACCTTGACAGTCGATAGCAATCAGCCCCAGCATTTT.

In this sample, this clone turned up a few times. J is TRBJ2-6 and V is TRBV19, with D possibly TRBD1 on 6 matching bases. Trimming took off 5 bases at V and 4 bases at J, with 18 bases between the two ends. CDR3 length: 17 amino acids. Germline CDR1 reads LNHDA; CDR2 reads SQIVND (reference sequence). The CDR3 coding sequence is TGTGCCAGTAGTGACGCACAGGGTTTAATAGGGGCCAACGTCCTGACTTTC. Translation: CASSDAQGLIGANVLTF.

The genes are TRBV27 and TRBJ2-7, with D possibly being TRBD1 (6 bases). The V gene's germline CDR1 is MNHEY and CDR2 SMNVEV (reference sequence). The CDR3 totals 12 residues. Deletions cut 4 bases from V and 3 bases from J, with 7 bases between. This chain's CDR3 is CASSSTGYEQYF. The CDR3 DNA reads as TGTGCCAGCAGTTCGACAGGCTACGAGCAGTACTTC.

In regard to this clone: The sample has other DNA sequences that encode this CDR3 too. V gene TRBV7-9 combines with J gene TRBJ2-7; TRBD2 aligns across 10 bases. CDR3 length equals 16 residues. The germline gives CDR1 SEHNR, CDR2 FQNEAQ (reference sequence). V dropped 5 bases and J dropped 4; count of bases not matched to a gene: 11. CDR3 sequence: CASSPPGASGSYEQYF. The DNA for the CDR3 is TGTGCCAGCAGCCCCCCCGGGGCTAGCGGGAGTTACGAGCAGTACTTC.

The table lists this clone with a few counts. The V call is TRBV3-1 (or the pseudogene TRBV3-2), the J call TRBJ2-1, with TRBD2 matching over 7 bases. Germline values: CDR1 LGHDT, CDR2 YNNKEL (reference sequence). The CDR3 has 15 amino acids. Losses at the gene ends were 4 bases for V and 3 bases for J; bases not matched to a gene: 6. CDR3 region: CASSPGSGNYNEQFF. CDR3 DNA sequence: TGTGCCAGCAGCCCTGGGAGCGGGAACTACAATGAGCAGTTCTTC.

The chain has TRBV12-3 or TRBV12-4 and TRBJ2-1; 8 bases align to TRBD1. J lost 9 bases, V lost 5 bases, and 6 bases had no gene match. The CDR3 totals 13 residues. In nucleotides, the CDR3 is TGTGCCAGCAGTGGACAGGGTCAGGGTGAGCAGTTCTTC. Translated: CASSGQGQGEQFF.

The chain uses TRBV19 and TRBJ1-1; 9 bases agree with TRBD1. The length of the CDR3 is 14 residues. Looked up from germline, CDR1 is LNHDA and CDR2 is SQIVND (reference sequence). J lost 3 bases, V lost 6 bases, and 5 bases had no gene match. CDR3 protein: CASSTGGDYTEAFF. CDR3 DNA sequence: TGTGCCAGTAGCACAGGGGGCGATTACACTGAAGCTTTCTTT.

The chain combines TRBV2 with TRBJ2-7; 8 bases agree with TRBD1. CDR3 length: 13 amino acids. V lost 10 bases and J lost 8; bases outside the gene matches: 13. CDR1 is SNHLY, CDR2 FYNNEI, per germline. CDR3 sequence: CATTEDRARKQYF. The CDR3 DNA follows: TGTGCCACCACTGAGGACAGGGCTAGGAAGCAGTACTTC.

Written as DNA, the CDR3 is TGCGCCAGCAGCTTTTGGGGGCCCACTAATAACGAAAAACTGTTTTTT. Encoded protein: CASSFWGPTNNEKLFF. This chain connects TRBV5-1 to TRBJ1-4; possible D gene TRBD1, 6 bases. The V end was cut by 2 bases, the J end by 8 bases, with 19 bases between. This CDR3 spans 16 amino acids. From germline, CDR1 is SGHRS and CDR2 YFSETQ.

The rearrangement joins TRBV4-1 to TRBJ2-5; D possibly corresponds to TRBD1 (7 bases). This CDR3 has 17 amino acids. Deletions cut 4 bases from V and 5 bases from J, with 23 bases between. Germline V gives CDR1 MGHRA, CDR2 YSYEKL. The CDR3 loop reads CASSPEGEGAGYETQYF. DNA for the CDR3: TGCGCCAGCAGCCCGGAGGGTGAGGGGGCGGGCTATGAGACCCAGTACTTC.

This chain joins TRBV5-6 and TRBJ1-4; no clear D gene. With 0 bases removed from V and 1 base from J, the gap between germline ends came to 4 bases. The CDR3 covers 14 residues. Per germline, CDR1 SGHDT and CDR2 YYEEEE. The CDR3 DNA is TGTGCCAGCAGCTTGGCGGGAACTAATGAAAAACTGTTTTTT. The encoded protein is CASSLAGTNEKLFF.

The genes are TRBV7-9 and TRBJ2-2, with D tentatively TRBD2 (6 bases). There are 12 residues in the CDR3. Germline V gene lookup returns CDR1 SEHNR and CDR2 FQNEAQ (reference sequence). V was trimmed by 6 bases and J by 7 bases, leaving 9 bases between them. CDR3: CASSYGGGELFF. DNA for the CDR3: TGTGCCAGCAGTTACGGGGGCGGGGAGCTGTTTTTT.

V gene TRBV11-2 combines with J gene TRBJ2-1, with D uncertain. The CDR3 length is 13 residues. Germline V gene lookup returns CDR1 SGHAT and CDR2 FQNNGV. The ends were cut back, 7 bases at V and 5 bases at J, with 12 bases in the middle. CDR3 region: CASTIAFNNEQFF. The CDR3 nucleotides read TGTGCCAGCACTATAGCCTTCAACAATGAGCAGTTCTTC.

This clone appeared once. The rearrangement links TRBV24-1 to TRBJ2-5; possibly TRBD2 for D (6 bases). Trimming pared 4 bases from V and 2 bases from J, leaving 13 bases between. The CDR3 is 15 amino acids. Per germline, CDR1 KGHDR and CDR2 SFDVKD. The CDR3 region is CATSEGGRTQETQYF. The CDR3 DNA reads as TGTGCCACCAGTGAGGGGGGACGGACTCAAGAGACCCAGTACTTC.

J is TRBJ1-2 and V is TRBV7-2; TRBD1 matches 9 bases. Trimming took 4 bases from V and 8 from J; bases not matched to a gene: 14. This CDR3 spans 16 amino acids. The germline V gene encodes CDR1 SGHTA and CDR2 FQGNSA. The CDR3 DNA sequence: TGTGCCAGCAGCTCGCGAAAGGGACAGGGAGGGGAAGGCTACACCTTC. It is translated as CASSSRKGQGGEGYTF.

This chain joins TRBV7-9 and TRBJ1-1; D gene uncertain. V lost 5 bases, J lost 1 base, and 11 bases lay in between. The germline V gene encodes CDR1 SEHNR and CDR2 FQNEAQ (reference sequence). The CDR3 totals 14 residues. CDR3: CASSPPRQNTEAFF. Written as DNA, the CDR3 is TGTGCCAGCAGCCCACCGAGGCAGAACACTGAAGCTTTCTTT.

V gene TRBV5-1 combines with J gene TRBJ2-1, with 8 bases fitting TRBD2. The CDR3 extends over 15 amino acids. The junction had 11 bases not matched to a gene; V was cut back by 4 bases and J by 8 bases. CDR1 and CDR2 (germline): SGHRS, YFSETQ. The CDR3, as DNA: TGCGCCAGCAGCCTAGGACTAGCTAGCCTTGATGAGCAGTTCTTC. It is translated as CASSLGLASLDEQFF.

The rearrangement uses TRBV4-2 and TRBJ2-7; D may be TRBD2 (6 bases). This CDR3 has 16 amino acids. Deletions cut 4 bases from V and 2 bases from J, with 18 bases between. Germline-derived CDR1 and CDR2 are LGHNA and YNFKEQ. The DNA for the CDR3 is TGTGCCAGCAGCCCCAGCGGGCCTGGACGAACCTACGAGCAGTACTTC. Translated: CASSPSGPGRTYEQYF.

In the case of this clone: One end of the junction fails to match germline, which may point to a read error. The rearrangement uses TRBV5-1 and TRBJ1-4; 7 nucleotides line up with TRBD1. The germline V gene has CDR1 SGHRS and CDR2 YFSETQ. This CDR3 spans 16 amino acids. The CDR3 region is CASTLGLTGLNEKLFF. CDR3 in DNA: TGCGCCAGCACCTTGGGGTTGACAGGGCTTAATGAAAAACTGTTTTTT.

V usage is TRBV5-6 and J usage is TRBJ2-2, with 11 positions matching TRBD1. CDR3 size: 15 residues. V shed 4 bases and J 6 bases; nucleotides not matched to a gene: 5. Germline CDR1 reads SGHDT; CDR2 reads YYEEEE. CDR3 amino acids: CASSRTGGYPGELFF. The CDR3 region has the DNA TGTGCCAGCAGCCGGACAGGGGGCTATCCCGGGGAGCTGTTTTTT.